The clone carrying this TCR beta chain came up a few times. The antigen is not known. This record comes from a study of vaccination and CD4 T cells after COVID-19. About the study: Post-COVID sampling occurred a median 101 days after diagnosis (range 35 to 161). Stimulation of the cells used overlapping spike peptide pools from SARS-CoV-2 and from the common cold coronaviruses HCoV-NL63, HCoV-OC43 and HCoV-229E.

Treatment noted: roughly 11-day PBMC culture with coronavirus spike peptide pools or control peptides (ViraFEST assay). Ahead of the COVID-19 pandemic (2011-2018), the CD4+ T cells of the unexposed donor were collected. ViraFEST used peptide pools to expand antigen-specific T cells, then sequenced TCRs. It was on days 3 and 7 that half the medium was replaced with fresh IL-2 medium. At the Johns Hopkins FTIC core, DNA taken from cultured CD4+ T cells was sequenced by way of the Oncomine TCR Beta short-read assay. Using its own MiXCR run on the PCR reads, TCRdb lists one record per CDR3 protein. The sample lists more than 3,500 distinct CDR3 sequences, roughly 34% occurring once. The sample taken for sequencing was CD4+ T cells from blood, cultured in vitro. The TCR originated in a human donor in good health.

CDR3 DNA: TGTGCCAGCAGTCGGGATATGAGTCAGCCCCAGCATTTT. This codes for CASSRDMSQPQHF. The gene calls are TRBV2 and TRBJ1-5; D unresolved. The CDR3 sequence is 13 residues long. The ends were cut back, 5 bases at V and 6 bases at J, with 11 bases in the middle. Germline V CDR1 and CDR2: SNHLY, FYNNEI.